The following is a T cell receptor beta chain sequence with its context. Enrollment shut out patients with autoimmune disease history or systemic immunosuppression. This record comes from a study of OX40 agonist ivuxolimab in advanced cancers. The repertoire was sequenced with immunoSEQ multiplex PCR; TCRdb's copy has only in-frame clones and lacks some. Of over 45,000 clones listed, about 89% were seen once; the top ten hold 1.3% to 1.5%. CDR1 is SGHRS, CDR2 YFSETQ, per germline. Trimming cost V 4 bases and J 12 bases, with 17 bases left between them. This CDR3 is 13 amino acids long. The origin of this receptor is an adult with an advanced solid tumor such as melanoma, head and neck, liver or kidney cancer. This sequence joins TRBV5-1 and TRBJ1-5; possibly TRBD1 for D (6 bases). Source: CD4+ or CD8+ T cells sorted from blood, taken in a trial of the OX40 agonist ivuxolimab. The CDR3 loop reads CASSPAGEGVQHF. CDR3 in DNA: TGCGCCAGCAGCCCTGCGGGCGAGGGGGTCCAGCATTTT.